This TCR beta chain was sequenced in a study of blood T cell repertoires in COVID-19. The overall study: The United States, Italy and Spain were the sources of the acute and convalescent COVID-19 samples.

Germline CDR1 reads ENHRY; CDR2 reads SYGVKD. With 3 bases removed from V and 5 bases from J, the gap between germline ends came to 10 bases. This CDR3 comprises 13 residues. Study processing details: The assay estimated nucleated cells by amplifying reference gene primers. The assay was immunoSEQ multiplex PCR, and TCRdb's table has in-frame clones only and misses some. The DNA was the basis for D and trimming; V, J and clone size are from that table. The sample has just over 300,000 clones; approximately 90% are singletons. Self-reported history from a screening survey and questionnaire set each donor's cohort. What the recovered Cohort 3 donors had was two negative PCRs, clearance, or symptom resolution.

The clonotype comes from a woman between 18 and 30 years old who had recovered from COVID-19. The specimen sequenced was PBMCs or T cells enriched from blood (not recorded which). V is TRBV10-3 and J is TRBJ2-5, with no clear D. CDR3 bases: TGTGCCATCAGTGATCGAGCTTCGGAGACCCAGTACTTC. Translating it yields CAISDRASETQYF.